This is a list of T cell receptor beta chains from one sample in a study of cytomegalovirus exposure and HLA in healthy donors. Libraries were prepared by immunoSEQ multiplex PCR; TCRdb keeps only in-frame clonotypes and omits some of them. The profile shows about 130,000 clones, approximately 77% of them singletons. Sample: PBMCs. All receptors come from an older woman in good health and CMV-seronegative. Each CDR3 is given without its conserved first and last residue. The order of the fields is J gene, V gene, D gene, CDR3 length, CDR3 protein. A D gene is named only where the DNA matches it firmly.

>TRBJ1-2|TRBV28|TRBD1|14
ASSLWHVGQGAGYT
>TRBJ2-3|TRBV5-1|TRBD2|14
ASSFAGTSGTDTQY
>TRBJ2-7|TRBV9|TRBD2|14
ASSKDGLAVSYEQY
>TRBJ2-6|TRBV28|TRBD1|14
ASKGQGKPGANVLT
>TRBJ2-4|TRBV5-8|NA|15
ASSFWSITKAKNIQY
>TRBJ2-1|TRBV4-1|TRBD2|13
ASSHLAGDDNEQF
>TRBJ2-3|TRBV27|NA|12
ASSSAGSTDTQY
>TRBJ2-7|TRBV5-4|TRBD1|12
ASSLDRGSYEQY
>TRBJ2-2|TRBV19|NA|13
ASSPRLANTGELF
>TRBJ2-1|TRBV5-4|TRBD2|14
ASSKTSGEGYNEQF
>TRBJ1-1|TRBV28|NA|12
ASGGGSTWFGAF
>TRBJ2-5|TRBV2|NA|12
ASSEGGVGETQY
>TRBJ1-2|TRBV27|NA|10
ASSLGGNGYT
>TRBJ2-3|TRBV7-3|NA|15
ASSLTSEGGGTDTQY
>TRBJ1-4|TRBV4-1|TRBD1|13
ASSQVGTGYEKLF
>TRBJ1-2|TRBV28|NA|10
ASSFQNYGYT
>TRBJ1-5|TRBV27|TRBD1|13
ASSPYQDRGQPQH